This T cell receptor (beta chain) comes out of a study of T cell repertoires in cytomegalovirus infection. Notes on the study in general: Individuals carrying CMV plus the relevant HLA were identified by cumulative frequency of public TCR beta families.

This CDR3 region has 12 residues. Per germline, CDR1 DFQATT and CDR2 SNEGSKA (reference sequence). V shed 2 bases, J shed 4 bases, and the junction held 2 bases outside the gene matches. About this clonotype: The antigen is undetermined.

Each CDR3 protein is one row after TCRdb ran MiXCR on the reads. Found here are 200,000 or so distinct CDR3 sequences, about 21% of them singletons; the top ten hold roughly 2.9%. The material sequenced was PBMCs. The chain carries TRBV20-1 and TRBJ2-7, with 7 bases lining up with TRBD2. The source of this sequence is a human donor in good health (CMV status not recorded). Some clones in this sample may be carry-over from other donors' samples. The CDR3 DNA sequence: TGCAGTGCTAGATTGCGGGAGTACGAGCAGTACTTC. It specifies CSARLREYEQYF.